Below are 9 T cell receptor beta chains sequenced from a single sample in a study of response to subunit inactivated influenza vaccine (dated 2018 in TCRdb). The library came from RT-PCR. Reads for this sample came from an Illumina HiSeq 2500. TCRdb ran its own pipeline on the public reads, namely fastp trimming at Q25 and MiXCR clone calling, and kept in-frame beta chains. One record per CDR3 amino acid sequence lists the most common genes and DNA. This sample is represented by 700,000 to 800,000 distinct CDR3 sequences; about 18% of them were singletons. The top ten hold roughly a tenth of the sample. The sample consisted of PBMCs from blood, taken roughly 5 days after vaccination. The source of these receptors is a man aged 45-65 years who received an inactivated influenza vaccine. Donor details come from another sample of the same person, matched by shared clones.

This clonotype was seen at least ten times. V is TRBV20-1 and J is TRBJ2-2; D is uncertain. V was clipped by 3 bases and J by 0 bases, with 8 bases between them. The CDR3 is made up of 14 amino acids. Germline CDR1 DFQATT, CDR2 SNEGSKA (reference sequence). Here the CDR3 reads CSASRAANTGELFF. The CDR3 nucleotides are TGCAGTGCTAGTAGGGCAGCGAACACCGGGGAGCTGTTTTTT.

Only a few counts were recorded for this clonotype. This chain connects TRBV5-6 to TRBJ2-7, with D perhaps matching TRBD1 or TRBD2 (5 bases each). The V gene's germline CDR1 is SGHDT and CDR2 YYEEEE. The CDR3 contains 14 residues. V was clipped by 6 bases and J by 3 bases, with 16 bases between them. The CDR3 DNA sequence: TGTGCCAGCACCTCGACGGGGCAGGACTACGAGCAGTACTTC. Protein product: CASTSTGQDYEQYF.

A few counts support this clonotype. The chain carries TRBV12-3 or TRBV12-4 and TRBJ2-2; 7 bases match TRBD1. V dropped 7 bases and J dropped 3; count of bases not matched to a gene: 8. The CDR3 contains 15 residues. CDR3 nucleotide sequence: TGTGCCAGCACCACAGACAGGGCGTACACCGGGGAGCTGTTTTTT. This codes for CASTTDRAYTGELFF.

This clonotype was observed a few times. The rearrangement links TRBV4-2 to TRBJ1-5; a weak D match, TRBD1 (5 bases). Deletions cut 0 bases from V and 3 bases from J, with 12 bases between. The CDR3 has 16 residues. Looked up from germline, CDR1 is LGHNA and CDR2 is YNFKEQ. The CDR3 loop reads CASSQESREINQPQHF. In DNA form, the CDR3 reads TGTGCCAGCAGCCAAGAGTCCAGGGAGATCAATCAGCCCCAGCATTTT.

The V and J genes are TRBV7-9 and TRBJ2-7; TRBD1 aligns across 7 bases. The V gene end was trimmed by 0 bases and the J gene end by 6 bases; junction bases not matched to a gene: 5. This CDR3 region has 14 residues. Germline CDR1 and CDR2: SEHNR and FQNEAQ (reference sequence). The CDR3 DNA reads TGTGCCAGCAGCTTAGCGAGGGGGCTCGGCGAGCAGTACTTC. The encoded protein is CASSLARGLGEQYF.

This clonotype was counted between two and nine times. J is TRBJ1-5 and V is TRBV7-2, with no clear D. Germline V gene data show CDR1 as SGHTA and CDR2 as FQGNSA. The CDR3 loop spans 12 amino acids. Trimming removed 8 bases from V and 9 bases from J, with 14 bases in between. This CDR3 is CASPKVFRPQHF. CDR3 in DNA: TGTGCCAGCCCCAAGGTGTTCAGGCCCCAGCATTTT.

V and J are TRBV4-3 and TRBJ1-2; weak D call: TRBD1 (5 bases). The CDR3 length is 16 residues. Germline values: CDR1 LGHNA, CDR2 YSLEER. V was cut by 1 base and J by 1 base, with 13 bases left in between. The DNA for the CDR3 is TGCGCCAGCAGCCAAGTGACAGCCAACTTTAACTATGGCTACACCTTC. Protein sequence: CASSQVTANFNYGYTF.

This clonotype was recorded a few times. The chain joins TRBV5-1 to TRBJ2-1; TRBD2 matches at 15 bases. Germline V gene sequence: CDR1 SGHRS, CDR2 YFSETQ. The CDR3 runs to 17 residues. J was trimmed by 4 bases and V by 4 bases; bases with no gene match: 6. CDR3 sequence reads: CASSLGLAGGYYNEQFF. CDR3 bases: TGCGCCAGCAGCCTTGGACTAGCGGGGGGGTATTACAATGAGCAGTTCTTC. Variable domain in full (rest from reference TRBV5-1 and TRBJ2-1): KAGVTQTPRYLIKTRGQQVTLSCSPISGHRSVSWYQQTPGQGLQFLFEYFSETQRNKGNFPGRFSGRQFSNSRSEMNVSTLELGDSALYLCASSLGLAGGYYNEQFFGPGTRLTVL.

V is TRBV5-1 and J is TRBJ2-5; 8 bases align to TRBD2. The CDR3 covers 16 residues. The V segment lost 1 base and the J segment 4 bases; nucleotides outside the gene matches: 9. The V gene's germline CDR1 is SGHRS and CDR2 YFSETQ. The CDR3 reads CASSLPTSGGGETQYF. The CDR3 DNA is TGCGCCAGCAGCTTGCCAACTAGCGGTGGCGGAGAGACCCAGTACTTC.